Listed below are T cell receptor beta chains from one sample, sequenced in a study of blood T cell repertoires in COVID-19. Sequencing was performed with immunoSEQ multiplex PCR; in TCRdb, only in-frame clones are kept and a portion is missing. The sample has about 250,000 clones; about four fifths are singletons. The sample was peripheral blood. These receptors were obtained from a man aged 80 or over with acute or convalescent COVID-19. The CDR3 runs from the conserved cysteine through the conserved F or W. Fields, in order: D gene, V gene, CDR3 length, J gene, clone size, CDR3 protein, CDR3 DNA. The D gene is left open where the match is weak. Size tells how often a clone was seen (once, few, many) or the class of an expanded clone, and some rows leave it out.

TRBD2	TRBV6-5	14	TRBJ2-1	-	CASSFSGGNNEQFF	TGTGCCAGCAGTTTCAGCGGGGGGAACAATGAGCAGTTCTTC
TRBD2	TRBV2	13	TRBJ2-5	-	CASRQLAGETQYF	TGTGCCAGCAGGCAACTAGCGGGAGAGACCCAGTACTTC
TRBD1	TRBV24-1	15	TRBJ2-1	-	CATSYDRGSYNEQFF	TGTGCCACCAGCTATGACAGGGGATCCTACAATGAGCAGTTCTTC
-	TRBV6-1	16	TRBJ1-3	-	CASSEAAHRAGNTIYF	TGTGCCAGCAGTGAAGCGGCCCACAGGGCGGGAAACACCATATATTTT
-	TRBV2	15	TRBJ2-3	-	CASRPQGTRTDTQYF	TGTGCCAGCAGGCCTCAGGGGACACGCACAGATACGCAGTATTTT
-	TRBV28	12	TRBJ1-2	-	CASRLGRGGYTF	TGTGCCAGTCGCCTCGGGAGGGGTGGCTACACCTTC
TRBD1	TRBV2	14	TRBJ1-4	-	CASSGTGTNEKLFF	TGTGCCAGCAGTGGGACAGGTACTAATGAAAAACTGTTTTTT
TRBD1	TRBV4-1	15	TRBJ2-4	few	CASSQAQGVMNIQYF	TGCGCCAGCAGCCAAGCACAGGGGGTAATGAACATTCAGTACTTC
-	TRBV18	13	TRBJ2-5	-	CASSQGIQETQYF	TGTGCCAGCTCGCAGGGGATCCAAGAGACCCAGTACTTC
TRBD1	TRBV3-1/TRBV3-2	17	TRBJ1-2	-	CASSQGRPGTGDYGYTF	TGTGCCAGCAGCCAAGGTAGACCCGGGACAGGGGACTATGGCTACACCTTC
TRBD1	TRBV24-1	18	TRBJ2-2	-	CATSASPGDRVEAGELFF	TGTGCCACCAGTGCGTCCCCGGGGGACAGGGTCGAGGCCGGGGAGCTGTTTTTT
-	TRBV2	14	TRBJ2-1	-	CASIRTLDYNEQFF	TGTGCCAGCATTCGGACTCTAGACTACAATGAGCAGTTCTTC
-	TRBV10-3	14	TRBJ1-5	-	CAISESAGNQPQHF	TGTGCCATCAGTGAGTCTGCAGGGAATCAGCCCCAGCATTTT
-	TRBV25-1	14	TRBJ1-4	-	CASSTTGPVEKLFF	TGTGCCAGCAGTACGACAGGCCCCGTTGAAAAACTGTTTTTT
-	TRBV27	13	TRBJ1-1	few	CASTPWGRTEAFF	TGTGCCAGCACCCCGTGGGGCAGAACCGAAGCTTTCTTT
TRBD1	TRBV19	15	TRBJ2-7	-	CASSITGTGLYEQYF	TGTGCCAGTAGTATTACCGGGACAGGCCTCTACGAGCAGTACTTC
TRBD1	TRBV9	15	TRBJ2-2	-	CASSVVGTGSEELFF	TGTGCCAGCAGCGTAGTAGGGACAGGGTCGGAAGAGCTGTTTTTT
TRBD1	TRBV9	16	TRBJ1-5	-	CASSVGGDRGNQPQHF	TGTGCCAGCAGCGTAGGGGGGGACAGGGGCAATCAGCCCCAGCATTTT
TRBD1	TRBV5-1	15	TRBJ2-5	-	CASSPQGQGAGTQYF	TGCGCCAGCAGCCCCCAAGGACAGGGGGCGGGGACCCAGTACTTC
TRBD1	TRBV7-8	16	TRBJ2-7	few	CASSPTGTGFSYEQYF	TGTGCCAGCAGCCCGACCGGGACAGGATTCTCCTACGAGCAGTACTTC
-	TRBV11-2	14	TRBJ2-7	few	CASSTLDKSYEQYF	TGTGCCAGCAGCACCCTGGACAAATCCTACGAGCAGTACTTC
-	TRBV10-3	15	TRBJ1-3	-	CAISDEGLAGNTIYF	TGTGCCATCAGTGATGAGGGATTAGCTGGAAACACCATATATTTT
TRBD1	TRBV6-2/TRBV6-3	14	TRBJ1-2	-	CASSSWDRLHGYTF	TGTGCCAGCAGTTCGTGGGACAGGCTGCATGGCTACACCTTC
TRBD1	TRBV7-9	15	TRBJ1-5	-	CASSLGTGGAQPQHF	TGTGCCAGCAGCTTAGGGACAGGGGGAGCTCAGCCCCAGCATTTT
TRBD1	TRBV19	16	TRBJ1-2	-	CASSSQGGAPTLVGTF	TGTGCCAGTAGTTCACAGGGGGGCGCCCCAACTCTTGTTGGCACCTTC
TRBD1	TRBV6-5	15	TRBJ1-5	few	CASSYSGQGHQPQHF	TGTGCCAGCAGTTACTCCGGACAGGGTCATCAGCCCCAGCATTTT
-	TRBV6-2/TRBV6-3	13	TRBJ2-3	-	CASSYNGERAQYF	TGTGCCAGCAGTTACAACGGGGAACGGGCGCAGTATTTT
-	TRBV2	15	TRBJ1-5	-	CASRTGTYSNQPQHF	TGTGCCAGCAGGACAGGAACTTATAGCAATCAGCCCCAGCATTTT
TRBD1	TRBV4-1	16	TRBJ2-3	-	CASSQVRGQGTDTQYF	TGCGCCAGCAGCCAAGTAAGGGGACAGGGCACAGATACGCAGTATTTT
-	TRBV19	15	TRBJ2-2	-	CASSIWQANTGELFF	TGTGCCAGTAGTATTTGGCAGGCGAACACCGGGGAGCTGTTTTTT
-	TRBV28	15	TRBJ1-1	-	CASSLSPQVNTEAFF	TGTGCCAGCAGTTTGTCGCCTCAGGTTAACACTGAAGCTTTCTTT
-	TRBV7-9	12	TRBJ2-7	many	CASSASSYEQYF	TGTGCCAGCAGCGCTAGCTCCTACGAGCAGTACTTC
-	TRBV6-5	15	TRBJ1-6	-	CASGQREGFISPLHF	TGTGCCAGCGGACAGAGAGAGGGTTTTATATCACCCCTCCACTTT
-	TRBV9	17	TRBJ1-4	-	CASSVAGSATTNEKLFF	TGTGCCAGCAGCGTAGCCGGGTCTGCTACAACTAATGAAAAACTGTTTTTT
-	TRBV24-1	13	TRBJ2-1	-	CATRSGRYNEQFF	TGTGCCACCAGAAGCGGCCGTTACAATGAGCAGTTCTTC
TRBD1	TRBV6-5	15	TRBJ1-1	-	CASSSPRGRGTEAFF	TGTGCCAGCAGTTCGCCGAGGGGGCGAGGGACTGAAGCTTTCTTT
TRBD2	TRBV4-1	17	TRBJ2-1	-	CASSQDLGLAGMNEQFF	TGCGCCAGCAGCCAAGATCTGGGACTAGCGGGGATGAATGAGCAGTTCTTC
TRBD1	TRBV6-1	15	TRBJ2-7	-	CASSEYRGRNYEQYF	TGTGCCAGCAGTGAATATAGGGGGCGAAACTACGAGCAGTACTTC
-	TRBV7-9	14	TRBJ2-5	-	CASSPPTAEETQYF	TGTGCCAGCAGCCCCCCAACGGCGGAGGAGACCCAGTACTTC
TRBD1	TRBV19	17	TRBJ1-3	-	CASSITTLQGAGNTIYF	TGTGCCAGTAGTATCACGACCTTACAGGGGGCTGGAAACACCATATATTTT
-	TRBV7-9	13	TRBJ1-1	few	CASTLSGQTEAFF	TGTGCCAGCACCCTTAGCGGTCAGACTGAAGCTTTCTTT
-	TRBV29-1	14	TRBJ2-1	-	CSVEGQTPHNEQFF	TGCAGCGTTGAAGGCCAAACACCGCACAATGAGCAGTTCTTC
TRBD2	TRBV7-3	15	TRBJ2-5	-	CASSLLGTSRETQYF	TGTGCCAGCAGCTTACTTGGGACTAGCAGGGAGACCCAGTACTTC
TRBD1	TRBV19	13	TRBJ1-2	-	CASSYRGPGGYTF	TGTGCCAGTAGTTACAGGGGGCCGGGAGGCTACACCTTC
TRBD1	TRBV5-1	16	TRBJ1-2	-	CASSLVPGTGGVGYTF	TGCGCCAGCAGCTTGGTCCCCGGGACAGGGGGCGTAGGCTACACCTTC
TRBD1	TRBV3-1/TRBV3-2	13	TRBJ1-1	-	CASSHDRAKGAFF	TGTGCCAGCAGCCATGACAGGGCCAAGGGAGCTTTCTTT
TRBD1	TRBV6-5	14	TRBJ1-3	-	CASMLDRARNTIYF	TGTGCCAGCATGTTGGACAGGGCGCGAAACACCATATATTTT
TRBD1	TRBV15	16	TRBJ2-2	-	CATSRKNRGGTGELFF	TGTGCCACCAGTAGGAAGAACAGGGGCGGCACCGGGGAGCTGTTTTTT
-	TRBV5-5	16	TRBJ2-7	-	CASSSWPRGNSYEQYF	TGTGCCAGCAGCTCATGGCCCAGAGGGAACTCCTACGAGCAGTACTTC
-	TRBV21-1	16	TRBJ2-2	few	CASSKETGLCTGELFF	TGTGCCAGCAGCAAAGAGACCGGACTATGCACCGGGGAGCTGTTTTTT
-	TRBV7-8	15	TRBJ2-1	once	CASSLVSPASNEQFF	TGTGCCAGCAGCTTAGTTAGCCCAGCCAGCAATGAGCAGTTCTTC
-	TRBV5-1	16	TRBJ1-5	few	CASSLDGGPSNQPQHF	TGCGCCAGCAGCTTGGACGGGGGACCTAGCAATCAGCCCCAGCATTTT
-	TRBV9	14	TRBJ2-1	once	CASSVETSYNEQFF	TGTGCCAGCAGCGTAGAGACTTCCTACAATGAGCAGTTCTTC
-	TRBV18	17	TRBJ1-3	-	CASSPQRDNKGGNTIYF	TGTGCCAGCTCACCCCAGCGGGACAACAAAGGGGGAAACACCATATATTTT
TRBD2	TRBV7-2	16	TRBJ2-7	-	CASSLGASGRFDEQYF	TGTGCCAGCAGCTTAGGAGCTAGCGGGAGGTTCGACGAGCAGTACTTC
TRBD2	TRBV2	15	TRBJ2-1	many	CASRPTSGGRNEQFF	TGTGCCAGCAGGCCCACTAGCGGGGGGCGTAATGAGCAGTTCTTC
-	TRBV27	13	TRBJ2-5	-	CASSPQGRETQYF	TGTGCCAGCAGTCCCCAGGGGCGGGAGACCCAGTACTTC